The source of this TCR beta chain is a study of CD8+CD57+ T cells in acquired aplastic anemia. Genomic DNA constituted the template upon which TCR beta VDJ and CDR3 profiling was performed. TCRdb re-derived calls from the reads in MiXCR, one entry per CDR3 protein. This table holds about 58,000 distinct CDR3 sequences, 55% to 70% found once. Germline loops: CDR1 SGDLS, CDR2 YYNGEE. Between the trimmed V and J ends, which lost 3 bases and 3 bases, there was a span of 15 bases. CDR3 size: 15 residues. It was patients with CD8+CD57+ cell expansion by flow cytometry who were chosen for sequencing. The chain links TRBV9 to TRBJ1-1; a weak D match, TRBD1 (5 bases). The sample comprised sorted CD4+, CD8+, or CD8+CD57+ T cells (not recorded which) from PBMCs. The clonotype comes from a human donor with aplastic anemia. The CDR3 is CASSASGAGDTEAFF. In nucleotides, the CDR3 is TGTGCCAGCAGCGCTTCTGGGGCGGGGGACACTGAAGCTTTCTTT.